This T cell receptor (beta chain) was identified in a study of blood T cell repertoires in COVID-19. Profiled with immunoSEQ multiplex PCR; TCRdb holds only in-frame clones, not every one. The table includes around 26,000 clones, roughly 76% detected once. With 5 bases clipped from V and 2 bases from J, the junction kept 7 bases outside the gene matches. The germline V gene encodes CDR1 LNHDA and CDR2 SQIVND (reference sequence). CDR3 size: 15 residues. The specimen was peripheral blood. This clonotype originated in a man aged 70 or older with acute or convalescent COVID-19. This chain links TRBV19 with TRBJ2-7, with TRBD2 matching over 9 bases. CDR3 DNA sequence: TGTGCCAGTAGTGGGGGACTAGCCGGTACCTACGAGCAGTACTTC. This encodes CASSGGLAGTYEQYF. The full variable domain, with the rest looked up from reference TRBV19 and TRBJ2-7, is DGGITQSPKYLFRKEGQNVTLSCEQNLNHDAMYWYRQDPGQGLRLIYYSQIVNDFQKGDIAEGYSVSREKKESFPLTVTSAQKNPTAFYLCASSGGLAGTYEQYFGPGTRLTVT.